The 23 T cell receptor beta chains presented below share a single source sample, sequenced in a study of cytomegalovirus exposure and HLA in healthy donors. The PCR employed 60 Vbeta primers together with 13 Jbeta primers. Profiling relied on immunoSEQ multiplex PCR, and the TCRdb table lists in-frame clones only, not all of them. This table has about 120,000 clones, more than 80% appearing once. The specimen was PBMCs. The receptors were gathered from a male donor in good health and CMV-seronegative.

This sequence joins TRBV11-2 and TRBJ1-2; D not certain. CDR1 and CDR2 from the germline V gene are SGHAT and FQNNGV. Trimming pared 0 bases from V and 8 bases from J, leaving 7 bases between. The CDR3 length is 12 residues. CDR3 DNA: TGTGCCAGCAGCTTAGAAGGGAGGGGCTACACCTTC. Its protein product is CASSLEGRGYTF.

CDR3 coding DNA: TGTGCCAGCAGTCCGAGCGGGGTATACCCCCCCGAGCAGTACTTC. It specifies CASSPSGVYPPEQYF. V gene TRBV28 combines with J gene TRBJ2-7; 7 nucleotides line up with TRBD2. There are 15 residues in the CDR3. The V gene's germline CDR1 is MDHEN and CDR2 SYDVKM. Trimming removed 5 bases from V and 6 bases from J; junction bases left unmatched: 13.

This chain joins TRBV10-3 and TRBJ2-7, with D perhaps TRBD2 (6 bases). Trimming removed 10 bases from V and 4 bases from J, with 17 bases in between. CDR3 size: 13 residues. Per germline, CDR1 ENHRY and CDR2 SYGVKD. The CDR3 DNA sequence: TGTGCCACCCTCCCCCGTGGGACTTACGAGCAGTACTTC. Encoded protein: CATLPRGTYEQYF.

This chain connects TRBV14 to TRBJ1-4; D possibly corresponds to TRBD1 (6 bases). V gave up 4 bases and J gave up 5 bases, with 8 bases separating them. Germline-derived CDR1 and CDR2 are SGHDN and FVKESK. The CDR3 totals 13 residues. The DNA for the CDR3 is TGTGCCAGCAGCCCGAGGGGGAATGAAAAACTGTTTTTT. Its protein product is CASSPRGNEKLFF.

The chain uses TRBV6-1 and TRBJ1-1; D uncertain. Per the germline V gene, CDR1 is MNHNS and CDR2 is SASEGT. V was clipped by 1 base and J by 5 bases, with 8 bases between them. The CDR3 totals 13 residues. Here the CDR3 reads CASSEVGETEAFF. In nucleotides, the CDR3 is TGTGCCAGCAGTGAAGTCGGGGAAACTGAAGCTTTCTTT.

As regards this clone: Its ends do not fully match the called genes, so a read error is possible. The V and J genes are TRBV7-9 and TRBJ2-5, with TRBD1 identical over 7 bases. The CDR3 consists of 15 residues. CDR1 SEHNR and CDR2 FQNEAQ come from the germline V gene (reference sequence). The chain's CDR3 is CSSSQRQGISETQYF. The CDR3 bases are TGTTCCAGCAGCCAGAGACAGGGAATTTCCGAGACCCAGTACTTC.

This clone was detected once. J is TRBJ2-5 and V is TRBV5-1; 8 positions match TRBD2. The germline V gene has CDR1 SGHRS and CDR2 YFSETQ. J lost 3 bases, V lost 0 bases, and 7 bases had no gene match. The CDR3 extends over 16 amino acids. CDR3 in DNA: TGCGCCAGCAGCTTGGGACGGGGGGGCCGGGAAGAGACCCAGTACTTC. This sequence encodes CASSLGRGGREETQYF. Based on the CDR3 plus reference TRBV5-1 and TRBJ2-5, the full variable domain is KAGVTQTPRYLIKTRGQQVTLSCSPISGHRSVSWYQQTPGQGLQFLFEYFSETQRNKGNFPGRFSGRQFSNSRSEMNVSTLELGDSALYLCASSLGRGGREETQYFGPGTRLLVL.

The chain uses TRBV19 and TRBJ2-2; TRBD2 matches 9 bases. Germline CDR1 reads LNHDA; CDR2 reads SQIVND (reference sequence). The CDR3 covers 14 residues. The J segment lost 7 bases and the V segment lost 4 bases, leaving 4 bases of the junction unmatched. CDR3 region: CASSSGRGGGELFF. The DNA for the CDR3 is TGTGCCAGTAGTAGCGGGAGGGGAGGCGGGGAGCTGTTTTTT.

V is TRBV10-2 and J is TRBJ1-5, with 8 bases identical to TRBD1. The J segment lost 0 bases and the V segment lost 7 bases, leaving 11 bases of the junction unmatched. The CDR3 totals 17 residues. The V gene's germline CDR1 is WSHSY and CDR2 SAAADI. The CDR3 protein is CASKGTGGIYSNQPQHF. CDR3 bases: TGCGCCAGCAAAGGGACAGGCGGTATCTATAGCAATCAGCCCCAGCATTTT.

CDR3 coding DNA: TGTGCCAGCAGCCCGCGGACAGGGAGCTCCTACAATGAGCAGTTCTTC. Translating gives CASSPRTGSSYNEQFF. The chain is built from TRBV11-3 and TRBJ2-1, with TRBD1 identical over 8 bases. Losses at the gene ends were 5 bases for V and 0 bases for J; bases not matched to a gene: 6. CDR1 is SGHNT, CDR2 YENEEA, per germline. The CDR3 loop spans 16 amino acids.

The genes are TRBV13 and TRBJ1-5; 9 nucleotides align to TRBD1. From germline, CDR1 is PRHDT and CDR2 FYEKMQ (reference sequence). There are 16 residues in the CDR3. With 11 bases clipped from V and 4 bases from J, the junction kept 15 bases outside the gene matches. CDR3 coding DNA: TGTGCCGGGCCGGGACAGGGTGAGCGGAGTAATCAGCCCCAGCATTTT. Translating it yields CAGPGQGERSNQPQHF.

The CDR3 region has the DNA TGTGCCAGCAGTGGGGGGGTCTTCGCCTACGAGCAGTACTTC. Encoded protein: CASSGGVFAYEQYF. This rearrangement joins TRBV2 to TRBJ2-5, with a weak D call TRBD2 (6 bases). The last part of the DNA fits TRBJ2-7 better; the J call may be wrong. CDR3 length: 14 amino acids. Germline V gives CDR1 SNHLY, CDR2 FYNNEI.

The chain carries TRBV5-6 and TRBJ1-1; TRBD1 is a possible D gene (5 bases). V was shortened by 3 bases and J by 5 bases, with 20 bases between the two germline ends. CDR1 is SGHDT, CDR2 YYEEEE, per germline. The CDR3 has 16 residues. The CDR3 DNA reads as TGTGCCAGCAGCTCATCCCTACACCGGGGGTTGACTGAAGCTTTCTTT. This gives the protein CASSSSLHRGLTEAFF.

This chain links TRBV19 with TRBJ1-1, with D unclear. The germline V and J ends were trimmed by 7 bases and 8 bases, with 11 bases remaining between them. This CDR3 is built from 11 residues. Germline V gives CDR1 LNHDA, CDR2 SQIVND (reference sequence). In nucleotides, the CDR3 is TGTGCCAGTAAATGGACTGCCGAAGCTTTCTTT. It translates to CASKWTAEAFF.

The J gene is TRBJ1-1, the V gene TRBV29-1; D not resolved. V dropped 4 bases and J dropped 4 bases, with 13 bases sitting between them. The CDR3 is 13 amino acids. Germline lookup yields CDR1 SQVTM and CDR2 ANQGSEA. The CDR3 bases are TGCAGCGTTGTTGACTCTCCGGCCACTGAAGCTTTCTTT. This translates into CSVVDSPATEAFF.

J is TRBJ2-1 and V is TRBV9, with 8 bases identical to TRBD2. Germline CDR1 SGDLS, CDR2 YYNGEE. This CDR3 spans 15 amino acids. The ends lost 3 bases at V and 0 bases at J; junction bases unmatched: 2. The CDR3 protein is CASSGLASSYNEQFF. CDR3 DNA sequence: TGTGCCAGCAGCGGACTAGCGAGCTCCTACAATGAGCAGTTCTTC.

This chain joins TRBV15 and TRBJ1-5, with TRBD1 matching 8 bases. Germline assignment: CDR1 LNHNV and CDR2 YYDKDF (reference sequence). This CDR3 contains 20 residues. J lost 0 bases, V lost 0 bases, and 13 bases had no gene match. Written as DNA, the CDR3 is TGTGCCACCAGCAGAGAGGGACAGGCGAAACACCGATATAGCAATCAGCCCCAGCATTTT. This encodes CATSREGQAKHRYSNQPQHF.

The gene calls are TRBV9 and TRBJ2-1; TRBD2 matches 9 bases. The CDR3 extends over 16 amino acids. Germline loops: CDR1 SGDLS, CDR2 YYNGEE. J lost 0 bases, V lost 3 bases, and 4 bases had no gene match. CDR3 sequence reads: CASSARAGGSYNEQFF. In DNA form, the CDR3 reads TGTGCCAGCAGCGCCAGAGCGGGGGGCTCCTACAATGAGCAGTTCTTC.

Concerning this clone: In the same sample, other DNA sequences code for this CDR3. This chain links TRBV19 with TRBJ1-5, with unresolved D. The CDR3 runs to 12 residues. The V gene's germline CDR1 is LNHDA and CDR2 SQIVND (reference sequence). Trimming took 3 bases from V and 4 from J, leaving 4 bases between them. The DNA of the CDR3 is TGTGCCAGTAGTATCCCGAATCAGCCCCAGCATTTT. This codes for CASSIPNQPQHF.

The chain links TRBV6-5 to TRBJ2-7; 7 bases are a match to TRBD1. Germline CDR1 and CDR2: MNHEY and SVGAGI. The V gene end was trimmed by 6 bases and the J gene end by 6 bases; junction bases not matched to a gene: 8. This CDR3 is built from 13 residues. The CDR3 reads CASRATGAGEQYF. The DNA of the CDR3 is TGTGCCAGCAGAGCAACAGGGGCGGGCGAGCAGTACTTC.

The CDR3 sequence: CASRGSEGGGTEAFF. CDR3 coding DNA: TGCGCCAGCAGAGGTTCGGAGGGCGGTGGCACTGAAGCTTTCTTT. The chain uses TRBV10-2 and TRBJ1-1; unclear D gene. Per germline, CDR1 WSHSY and CDR2 SAAADI. Trimming left V 6 bases short and J 4 bases short, with 18 bases between. The CDR3 loop spans 15 amino acids.

The chain combines TRBV30 with TRBJ2-5; the D is unclear. The end of the DNA is better explained by TRBJ2-7, so the J call may be wrong. Germline V gene data show CDR1 as GTSNPN and CDR2 as SVGIG (reference sequence). This CDR3 contains 12 residues. The CDR3 DNA sequence: TGTGCCTGGAGTGAGGCCAACTACGAGCAGTACTTC. It specifies CAWSEANYEQYF.

The genes are TRBV10-3 and TRBJ1-6; a possible D gene is TRBD1 (5 bases). Trimming pared 5 bases from V and 4 bases from J, leaving 15 bases between. The CDR3 totals 16 residues. The germline V gene has CDR1 ENHRY and CDR2 SYGVKD. The CDR3 DNA reads as TGTGCCATCAGTTCAGGGATACCCACATATAATTCACCCCTCCACTTT. This gives the protein CAISSGIPTYNSPLHF.